This entry concerns a single T cell receptor beta chain. Some clones are missing from TCRdb's copy, which holds only in-frame ones; the method was immunoSEQ multiplex PCR. The table records 450,000 or so clones, around nine tenths of them present only once. Germline CDR1 is SGHTA and CDR2 is FQGNSA. V dropped 8 bases and J dropped 5; count of bases not matched to a gene: 4. This CDR3 has 15 residues. The data stem from a study of blood T cell repertoires in COVID-19. V usage is TRBV7-2 and J usage is TRBJ2-4; TRBD2 agrees at 15 bases. The sequenced material came from peripheral blood. The TCR originated in a man younger than 35 with COVID-19, enrolled during active disease. The CDR3: CASSRTSGGENIQYF. CDR3 nucleotide sequence: TGTGCCAGCTCTCGGACTAGCGGGGGGGAAAACATTCAGTACTTC.